The T cell receptor beta chain described here comes from a study of blood T cell repertoires in COVID-19. Looking at the study overall: Sites in the United States, Italy and Spain provided acute and convalescent COVID-19 samples. Sources were T cells, B-cell-depleted T cells, or PBMCs; the material itself was cDNA or gDNA.

This clone came up a few times. In the original processing: Reference gene primer amplification in the assay estimated nucleated cell counts. Data came from immunoSEQ multiplex PCR; TCRdb stores just in-frame clones and leaves some out. V and J calls and clone size are those listed in that table; D and trimming were worked out from the DNA. The sample holds 55,000 or so clones, 80% seen once. The Seattle site enrolled patients during active infection and followed them longitudinally. What was sequenced was peripheral blood. The TCR was taken from a man younger than 45 with COVID-19, enrolled during active disease.

In DNA, the CDR3 is TGTGCCAGCAGGGCTACGGCGGGCTACGAGCAGTACTTC. It encodes CASRATAGYEQYF. The V gene is TRBV27, the J gene TRBJ2-7; TRBD2 might be the D (5 bases). The V gene lost 6 bases and the J gene lost 3 bases, with 12 bases spanning the gap. The CDR3 is made up of 13 amino acids. The germline V gene encodes CDR1 MNHEY and CDR2 SMNVEV (reference sequence).